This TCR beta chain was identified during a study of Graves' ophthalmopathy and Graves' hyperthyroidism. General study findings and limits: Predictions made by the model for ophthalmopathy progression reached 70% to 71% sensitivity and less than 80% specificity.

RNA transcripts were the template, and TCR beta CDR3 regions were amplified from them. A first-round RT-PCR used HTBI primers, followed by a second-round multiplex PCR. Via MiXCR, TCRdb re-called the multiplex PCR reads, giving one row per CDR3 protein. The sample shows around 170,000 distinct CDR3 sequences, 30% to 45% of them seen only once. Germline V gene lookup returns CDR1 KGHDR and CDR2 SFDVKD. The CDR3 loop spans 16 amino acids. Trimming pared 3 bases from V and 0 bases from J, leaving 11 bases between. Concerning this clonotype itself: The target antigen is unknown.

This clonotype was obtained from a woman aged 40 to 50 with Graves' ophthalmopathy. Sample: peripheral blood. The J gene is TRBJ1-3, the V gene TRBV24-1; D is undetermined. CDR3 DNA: TGTGCCACCAGTGATCCCTCAGACTTCTCTGGAAACACCATATATTTT. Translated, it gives CATSDPSDFSGNTIYF.